This T cell receptor (beta chain) was recovered during a study of blood T cell repertoires in COVID-19. Study-wide background: The United States, Italy and Spain supplied acute and convalescent COVID-19 samples. T cells, B-cell-depleted T cells, or PBMCs supplied cDNA or gDNA.

In the original processing: Amplified reference gene primers provided the basis for estimating nucleated cell counts. Clones were sequenced by immunoSEQ multiplex PCR, and TCRdb holds only the in-frame ones, with some missing. That table furnishes V, J and clone size, whereas the DNA furnished D and trimming. The table records 250,000 to 350,000 clones, 86% of them present only once. CDR3 length equals 17 residues. The germline V gene encodes CDR1 SGHNT and CDR2 YYREEE (reference sequence). Germline trimming cut 0 bases from V and 1 base from J; bases unmatched to any gene: 10. V and J are TRBV5-4 and TRBJ2-7, with 7 bases identical to TRBD2. The clonotype was recovered from a woman aged 50 to 60 with acute or convalescent COVID-19. Specimen: peripheral blood. In nucleotides, the CDR3 is TGTGCCAGCAGCTTGGGTGGGACGGGAGGATCGTCCTACGAGCAGTACTTC. Amino acid sequence: CASSLGGTGGSSYEQYF.